This entry features one T cell receptor beta chain sequence. This sample was taken from a study of cytomegalovirus exposure and HLA in healthy donors. The CDR3 is 18 residues long. Losses at the gene ends were 3 bases for V and 3 bases for J; bases not matched to a gene: 13. In germline, CDR1 is KGHSH, CDR2 LQKENI. Primers included in the PCR were 60 Vbeta and 13 Jbeta primers. TCRdb's copy holds only in-frame clones and misses some; the assay was immunoSEQ multiplex PCR. Among about 200,000 clones listed, 80% to 90% were seen once. Sequenced input: PBMCs. The receptor was isolated from a man aged 25 to 40 in good health and CMV-seronegative. V gene TRBV18 combines with J gene TRBJ1-4; 7 nucleotides match TRBD1. This CDR3 reads CASSPFDRAYAANEKLFF. CDR3 DNA sequence: TGTGCCAGCTCACCGTTCGACAGGGCTTATGCGGCTAATGAAAAACTGTTTTTT.